The clone carrying this TCR beta chain was detected a few times. Its specificity is not known. The data were obtained in a study of T and B cells in COVID-19 patients. Study background: Blood was sampled from COVID-19 patients who were either actively infected or recovered. Critical illness requiring mechanical ventilation or extracorporeal membrane oxygenation affected 12 of 20 active-infection patients. Study-wide points: Symptomatic-phase blood samples from mildly ill patients and early samples from severe cases were scarce. No sequencing was yet done of CD4+, regulatory or CD8+ subsets, or of SARS-CoV-2-responsive or tetramer+ sorted cells.

Blood genomic DNA input for TRB amplification was about 240-500 ng. Trimming at V came to 0 bases and at J to 8 bases, leaving 9 bases not matched to a gene. This CDR3 has 15 amino acids. The germline V gene has CDR1 LGHNA and CDR2 YNFKEQ. TRB rearrangements were amplified by multiplex PCR with BIOMED2 TRB-A/B primers. TCRdb reprocessed the multiplex PCR reads with MiXCR, giving one entry per CDR3 protein. Of roughly 3,000 distinct CDR3 sequences detected, 20% to 30% appear once; the ten largest clones hold 25%. This chain uses TRBV4-2 with TRBJ1-2; 7 bases are a match to TRBD1. Sequences were obtained from blood. This sequence originates from a human donor with active COVID-19. CDR3 region: CASSQDRRAGGGYTF. CDR3 sequence (DNA): TGTGCCAGCAGCCAAGATAGGAGGGCAGGGGGAGGCTACACCTTC.